This record concerns one T cell receptor beta chain sequence. The target antigen is unknown. The sort gate was single viable CD3+CD4+CD8-CD45RO+ cells for memory CD4+ T cells. These data are taken from a study of memory CD4+ T cells and cytomegalovirus serostatus. Germline V gene lookup returns CDR1 SQVTM and CDR2 ANQGSEA. The CDR3 runs 15 residues. V lost 6 bases to trimming and J lost 6 bases; unmatched junction nucleotides: 11. General study findings and limits: A US-trained random forest predicted CMV serostatus with median AUC around 0.91. Each of approximately 69 CMV-associated TCRbeta sequences occurred in one to five individuals.

This table comes from immunoSEQ multiplex PCR, and its TCRdb copy is limited to in-frame clones, with some not included. The sample lists about 82,000 clones; 75% to 90% were seen once. The sequence was collected from an adult in good health and CMV-seronegative. Sequenced input: memory CD4+ T cells from blood. This sequence joins TRBV29-1 and TRBJ2-2; 9 nucleotides agree with TRBD1. The CDR3 loop reads CSVLTGGAGSGELFF. The CDR3 DNA is TGCAGCGTATTAACAGGGGGCGCGGGATCCGGGGAGCTGTTTTTT.